A single sample is the source of the 12 T cell receptor beta chains below, sequenced in a study of blood T cell repertoires in COVID-19. Libraries were prepared by immunoSEQ multiplex PCR; TCRdb keeps only in-frame clonotypes and omits some of them. The data show some 200,000 clones, about 90% seen once. The sequenced sample consisted of peripheral blood. The receptor set was obtained from a woman in her sixties with COVID-19, enrolled during active disease.

This chain uses TRBV24-1 with TRBJ2-2; perhaps TRBD1 as D (5 bases). This CDR3 comprises 15 residues. V was clipped by 4 bases and J by 1 base, with 9 bases between them. The germline V gene has CDR1 KGHDR and CDR2 SFDVKD. The CDR3 spells CATSEDSRNTGELFF. The CDR3 nucleotides are TGTGCCACCAGTGAAGACAGCCGGAACACCGGGGAGCTGTTTTTT.

The rearrangement uses TRBV2 and TRBJ1-2; D is ambiguous. Germline V gives CDR1 SNHLY, CDR2 FYNNEI. Deletions cut 0 bases from V and 7 bases from J, with 9 bases between. This CDR3 has 13 amino acids. CDR3 sequence (DNA): TGTGCCAGCAGTGAAGCGAACCGCGGTGGCTACACCTTC. This gives the protein CASSEANRGGYTF.

The chain employs TRBV4-1 and TRBJ1-5, with D perhaps TRBD1 (6 bases). The CDR3 is 15 amino acids. The V end was cut by 3 bases, the J end by 7 bases, with 16 bases between. Germline assignment: CDR1 MGHRA and CDR2 YSYEKL. The CDR3 loop reads CASSQRAGGEQPQHF. The CDR3 DNA reads TGCGCCAGCAGCCAGAGAGCGGGGGGCGAACAGCCCCAGCATTTT.

This clone was counted between two and nine times. V usage is TRBV6-6 and J usage is TRBJ2-3; TRBD1 agrees at 9 bases. The CDR3 spans 16 residues. Germline trimming cut 5 bases from V and 0 bases from J; bases unmatched to any gene: 6. Germline CDR1 and CDR2: MNHNY and SVGAGI (reference sequence). CDR3 bases: TGTGCCAGCAGTCAAAACAGGGGGCCGAGCACAGATACGCAGTATTTT. This encodes CASSQNRGPSTDTQYF.

The V and J genes are TRBV7-2 and TRBJ1-2; TRBD1 might be the D (6 bases). Germline V gives CDR1 SGHTA, CDR2 FQGNSA. The V and J ends lost 1 base and 3 bases respectively, with 9 bases between them. The CDR3 contains 14 residues. CDR3 DNA: TGTGCCAGCAGCTTAGTCGCAGGGGACTATGGCTACACCTTC. Its translation: CASSLVAGDYGYTF.

The chain uses TRBV5-1 and TRBJ2-7, with D possibly TRBD2 on 6 matching bases. CDR1 and CDR2 from the germline V gene are SGHRS and YFSETQ. V was clipped by 7 bases and J by 6 bases, with 11 bases between them. The length of the CDR3 is 11 residues. In DNA, the CDR3 is TGCGCCAGCGGCGGACTAACCGAGCAGTACTTC. This sequence encodes CASGGLTEQYF.

The chain is built from TRBV11-1 and TRBJ2-2, with D uncertain. Germline V gene data show CDR1 as SGHAT and CDR2 as FQDESV (reference sequence). V was trimmed by 0 bases and J by 5 bases, leaving 7 bases between them. The CDR3 is 14 residues long. CDR3 residues: CASSLARPTGELFF. CDR3 DNA: TGTGCCAGCAGCTTAGCGAGGCCGACCGGGGAGCTGTTTTTT.

This clone has just a few counts. The chain combines TRBV27 with TRBJ1-2; D call uncertain. V dropped 2 bases and J dropped 0 bases, with 10 bases sitting between them. Germline V gene sequence: CDR1 MNHEY, CDR2 SMNVEV (reference sequence). The CDR3 is 15 amino acids. The CDR3 reads CASSLKHQTNYGYTF. DNA of the CDR3: TGTGCCAGCAGTTTAAAACACCAAACTAACTATGGCTACACCTTC.

V and J are TRBV7-2 and TRBJ2-5; TRBD1 matches at 11 bases. The CDR3 extends over 16 amino acids. Per germline, CDR1 SGHTA and CDR2 FQGNSA. V lost 5 bases to trimming and J lost 5 bases; unmatched junction nucleotides: 10. The CDR3 region is CASSQGQGARWETQYF. The CDR3 coding sequence is TGTGCCAGCAGCCAAGGACAGGGGGCGCGTTGGGAGACCCAGTACTTC.

This clone is a singleton in its sample. The rearrangement joins TRBV4-1 to TRBJ2-2; possibly TRBD1 for D (5 bases). CDR1 is MGHRA, CDR2 YSYEKL, per germline. The length of the CDR3 is 18 residues. V lost 2 bases and J lost 4, with 20 bases in between. The CDR3 loop is CASSQQHLQDPGTGELFF. The CDR3 DNA sequence: TGCGCCAGCAGCCAACAACACTTACAGGACCCGGGCACCGGGGAGCTGTTTTTT.

The CDR3 coding sequence is TGCGCCAGCAGCCTCGGACAGGGGGAAAAACTGTTTTTT. Its protein is CASSLGQGEKLFF. The V gene is TRBV4-3, the J gene TRBJ1-4; TRBD1 agrees at 9 bases. With 4 bases clipped from V and 8 bases from J, the junction kept 2 bases outside the gene matches. The CDR3 consists of 13 residues. Germline V gene lookup returns CDR1 LGHNA and CDR2 YSLEER.

This clone was detected a few times. This chain uses TRBV11-3 with TRBJ2-1, with D tentatively TRBD1 (6 bases). The CDR3 has 16 amino acids. The V end was cut by 5 bases, the J end by 9 bases, with 23 bases between. CDR1 SGHNT and CDR2 YENEEA come from the germline V gene. The CDR3 spells CASSPGGPPGEGEQFF. The CDR3 coding sequence is TGTGCCAGCAGCCCCGGCGGGCCGCCAGGGGAAGGTGAGCAGTTCTTC. Using reference TRBV11-3 and TRBJ2-1 for the parts outside the CDR3, the full variable domain is EAGVVQSPRYKIIEKKQPVAFWCNPISGHNTLYWYLQNLGQGPELLIRYENEEAVDDSQLPKDRFSAERLKGVDSTLKIQPAELGDSAVYLCASSPGGPPGEGEQFFGPGTRLTVL.